The 5 T cell receptor beta chains in this list originate from one sample, sequenced in a study of Ad26.COV2.S vaccination and SARS-CoV-2 variants. The sample's treatment: approximately 18 received Ad26.COV2.S at low or high dose, single or two shots; several received placebo; per-sample allocation not given. It was on day 63 after the first vaccine or placebo injection that samples were taken. Clones were read by immunoSEQ multiplex PCR, and TCRdb kept only the in-frame ones, dropping some. The table shows under 550,000 clones, with over 75% occurring only once. Here the sequenced sample was peripheral blood, taken in a trial of Ad26.COV2.S vaccine versus placebo. The receptor set was obtained from a person between 18 and 59 years old who received the Ad26.COV2.S COVID-19 vaccine or a placebo.

V usage is TRBV3-1 (or the pseudogene TRBV3-2) and J usage is TRBJ2-7; D might be TRBD1 (6 bases). CDR3 size: 14 residues. The V and J ends lost 1 base and 6 bases respectively, with 13 bases between them. Germline V gene data show CDR1 as LGHDT and CDR2 as YNNKEL (reference sequence). The CDR3 bases are TGTGCCAGCAGCCAAGGGGGCAGGGGTATCGAGCAGTACTTC. It is translated as CASSQGGRGIEQYF.

The chain carries TRBV6-5 and TRBJ1-2; 8 positions match TRBD1. This CDR3 is built from 12 residues. The V gene end was trimmed by 5 bases and the J gene end by 8 bases; junction bases not matched to a gene: 4. Germline values: CDR1 MNHEY, CDR2 SVGAGI. CDR3 sequence (DNA): TGTGCCAGCAGTCGACAGGGGAACGGCTACACCTTC. Translating gives CASSRQGNGYTF.

The rearrangement joins TRBV7-2 to TRBJ2-5; D gene ambiguous. Trimming took off 2 bases at V and 4 bases at J, with 11 bases between the two ends. CDR1 and CDR2 (germline): SGHTA, FQGNSA. This CDR3 spans 14 amino acids. Written as DNA, the CDR3 is TGTGCCAGCAGCTTAACGTTAACGGGAGAGACCCAGTACTTC. Its protein is CASSLTLTGETQYF.

The gene calls are TRBV6-6 and TRBJ2-1, with TRBD2 matching 8 bases. This CDR3 comprises 13 residues. Losses at the gene ends were 5 bases for V and 7 bases for J; bases not matched to a gene: 4. CDR1 and CDR2 (germline): MNHNY, SVGAGI (reference sequence). The CDR3: CASSSGSGNEQFF. For the CDR3, the DNA is TGTGCCAGCAGTAGCGGGAGCGGGAATGAGCAGTTCTTC.

The CDR3 bases are TGTGCCAGCAGGGGGTCCTATAATTCACCCCTCCACTTT. This sequence encodes CASRGSYNSPLHF. This chain uses TRBV6-5 with TRBJ1-6, with D uncertain. Germline CDR1 reads MNHEY; CDR2 reads SVGAGI. V was trimmed by 6 bases and J by 1 base, leaving 4 bases between them. The CDR3 loop spans 13 amino acids.